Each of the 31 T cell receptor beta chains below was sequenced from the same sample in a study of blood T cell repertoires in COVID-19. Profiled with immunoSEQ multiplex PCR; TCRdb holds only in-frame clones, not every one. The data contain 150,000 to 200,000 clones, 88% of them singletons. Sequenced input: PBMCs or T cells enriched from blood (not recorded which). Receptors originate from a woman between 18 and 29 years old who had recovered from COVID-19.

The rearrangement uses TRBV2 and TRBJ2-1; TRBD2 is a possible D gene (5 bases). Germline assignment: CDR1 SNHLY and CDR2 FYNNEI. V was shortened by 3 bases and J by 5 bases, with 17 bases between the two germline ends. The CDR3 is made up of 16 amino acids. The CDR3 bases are TGTGCCAGCAGTGACCGAGGGTCCCCTTTAGACAATGAGCAGTTCTTC. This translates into CASSDRGSPLDNEQFF.

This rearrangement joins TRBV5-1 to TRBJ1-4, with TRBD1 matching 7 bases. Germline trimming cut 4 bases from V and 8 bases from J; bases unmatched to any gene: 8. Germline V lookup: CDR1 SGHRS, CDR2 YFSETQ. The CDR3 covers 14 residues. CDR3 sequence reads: CASSPDRVREKLFF. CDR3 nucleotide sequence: TGCGCCAGCAGCCCCGACAGGGTTCGGGAAAAACTGTTTTTT.

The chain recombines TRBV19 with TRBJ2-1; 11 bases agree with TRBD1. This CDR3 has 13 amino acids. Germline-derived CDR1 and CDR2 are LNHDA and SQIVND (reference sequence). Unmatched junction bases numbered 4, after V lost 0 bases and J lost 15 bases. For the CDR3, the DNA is TGTGCCAGTAGTATAGACCGGGACAGGGGGAGGTTCTTC. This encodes CASSIDRDRGRFF.

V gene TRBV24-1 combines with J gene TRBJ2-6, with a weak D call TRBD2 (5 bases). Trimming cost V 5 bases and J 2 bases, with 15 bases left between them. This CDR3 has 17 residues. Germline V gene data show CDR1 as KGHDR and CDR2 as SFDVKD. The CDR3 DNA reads TGTGCCACCAGTGCTTTTTTTGAGGGAACTGGGGCCAACGTCCTGACTTTC. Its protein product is CATSAFFEGTGANVLTF.

The CDR3 nucleotides are TGCGCCAGCAGCTCTAGGGTTGCGGGGGGGCACAATGAGCAGTTCTTC. This gives the protein CASSSRVAGGHNEQFF. The chain uses TRBV4-1 and TRBJ2-1; 9 nucleotides align to TRBD2. V trimming: 5 bases; J trimming: 5 bases; junction bases outside the gene matches: 10. The CDR3 has 16 amino acids. The germline gives CDR1 MGHRA, CDR2 YSYEKL.

The CDR3 here is CASSILAGVEAFF. For the CDR3, the DNA is TGTGCCAGTAGTATATTGGCCGGGGTTGAGGCTTTCTTT. The chain joins TRBV19 to TRBJ1-1; no firm D call. Looked up from germline, CDR1 is LNHDA and CDR2 is SQIVND (reference sequence). Trimming took 2 bases from V and 11 from J, leaving 15 bases between them. This CDR3 comprises 13 residues. Combining the CDR3 with reference TRBV19 and TRBJ1-1 gives the whole variable domain DGGITQSPKYLFRKEGQNVTLSCEQNLNHDAMYWYRQDPGQGLRLIYYSQIVNDFQKGDIAEGYSVSREKKESFPLTVTSAQKNPTAFYLCASSILAGVEAFFGQGTRLTVV.

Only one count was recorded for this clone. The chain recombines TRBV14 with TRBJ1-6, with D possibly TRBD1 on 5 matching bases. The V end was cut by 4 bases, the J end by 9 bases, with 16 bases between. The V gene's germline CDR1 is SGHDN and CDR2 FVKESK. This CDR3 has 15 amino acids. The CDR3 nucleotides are TGTGCCAGCAGCCGCGAGGATCAGGGAATTTCACCCCTCCACTTT. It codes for CASSREDQGISPLHF.

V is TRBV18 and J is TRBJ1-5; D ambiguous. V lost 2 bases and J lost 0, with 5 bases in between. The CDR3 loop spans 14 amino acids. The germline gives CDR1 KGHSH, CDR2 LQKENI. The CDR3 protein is CASSPSSSNQPQHF. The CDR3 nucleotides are TGTGCCAGCTCACCATCCAGTAGCAATCAGCCCCAGCATTTT. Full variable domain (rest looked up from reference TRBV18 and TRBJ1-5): NAGVMQNPRHLVRRRGQEARLRCSPMKGHSHVYWYRQLPEEGLKFMVYLQKENIIDESGMPKERFSAEFPKEGPSILRIQQVVRGDSAAYFCASSPSSSNQPQHFGDGTRLSIL.

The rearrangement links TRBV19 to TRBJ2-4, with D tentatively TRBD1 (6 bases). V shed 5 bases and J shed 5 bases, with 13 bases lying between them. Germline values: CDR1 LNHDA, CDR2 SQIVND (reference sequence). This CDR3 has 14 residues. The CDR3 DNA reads TGTGCCAGTAGTCTGCGGACAGTTGAAAACATTCAGTACTTC. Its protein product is CASSLRTVENIQYF.

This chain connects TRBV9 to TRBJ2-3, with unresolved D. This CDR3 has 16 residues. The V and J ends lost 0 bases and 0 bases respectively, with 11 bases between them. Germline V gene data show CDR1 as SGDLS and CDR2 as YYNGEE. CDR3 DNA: TGTGCCAGCAGCGTAGGGGCCTCATTTAGCACAGATACGCAGTATTTT. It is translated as CASSVGASFSTDTQYF.

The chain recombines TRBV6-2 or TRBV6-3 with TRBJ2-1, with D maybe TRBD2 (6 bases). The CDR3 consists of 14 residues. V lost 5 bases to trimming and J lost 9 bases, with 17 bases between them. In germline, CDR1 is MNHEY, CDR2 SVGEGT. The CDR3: CASSRPPGVGEQFF. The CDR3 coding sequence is TGTGCCAGCAGTCGCCCCCCGGGAGTAGGTGAGCAGTTCTTC.

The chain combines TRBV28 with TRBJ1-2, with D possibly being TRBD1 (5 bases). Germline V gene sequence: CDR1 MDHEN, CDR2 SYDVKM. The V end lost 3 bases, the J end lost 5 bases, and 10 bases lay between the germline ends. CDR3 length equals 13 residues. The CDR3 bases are TGTGCCAGCAGTTTCTCACAGGCTTATGGCTACACCTTC. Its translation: CASSFSQAYGYTF.

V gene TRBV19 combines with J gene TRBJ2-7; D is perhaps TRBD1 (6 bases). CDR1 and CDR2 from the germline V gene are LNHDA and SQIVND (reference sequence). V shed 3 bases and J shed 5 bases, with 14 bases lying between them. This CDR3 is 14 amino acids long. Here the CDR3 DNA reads TGTGCCAGTAGTATGGGGGCAGGGACCCACGAGCAGTACTTC. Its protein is CASSMGAGTHEQYF.

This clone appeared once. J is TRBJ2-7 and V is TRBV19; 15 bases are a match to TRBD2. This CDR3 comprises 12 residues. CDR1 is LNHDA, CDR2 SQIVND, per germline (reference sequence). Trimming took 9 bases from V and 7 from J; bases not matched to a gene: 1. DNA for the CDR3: TGTGCCAGCGGACTAGCGGGAGGGGAGCAGTACTTC. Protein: CASGLAGGEQYF.

CDR3 residues: CASSPPSGGARTQYF. In DNA form, the CDR3 reads TGTGCCAGCAGTCCCCCGAGCGGGGGGGCTCGTACGCAGTATTTT. The V gene is TRBV28, the J gene TRBJ2-3; 10 nucleotides line up with TRBD2. Germline loops: CDR1 MDHEN, CDR2 SYDVKM. V trimming: 5 bases; J trimming: 8 bases; junction bases outside the gene matches: 10. The CDR3 loop spans 15 amino acids.

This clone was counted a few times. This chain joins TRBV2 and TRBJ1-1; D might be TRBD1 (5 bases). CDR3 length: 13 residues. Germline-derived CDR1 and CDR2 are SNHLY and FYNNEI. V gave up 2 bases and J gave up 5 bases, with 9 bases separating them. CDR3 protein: CASSELRQTEAFF. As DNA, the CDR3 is TGTGCCAGCAGTGAACTCCGACAGACTGAAGCTTTCTTT.

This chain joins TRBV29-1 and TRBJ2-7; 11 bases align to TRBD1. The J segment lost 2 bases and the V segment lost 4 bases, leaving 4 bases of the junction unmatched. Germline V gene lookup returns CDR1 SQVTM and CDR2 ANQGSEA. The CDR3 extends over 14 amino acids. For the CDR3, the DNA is TGCAGCGTTGTTTGGGACAGGGGGACCTACGAGCAGTACTTC. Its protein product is CSVVWDRGTYEQYF.

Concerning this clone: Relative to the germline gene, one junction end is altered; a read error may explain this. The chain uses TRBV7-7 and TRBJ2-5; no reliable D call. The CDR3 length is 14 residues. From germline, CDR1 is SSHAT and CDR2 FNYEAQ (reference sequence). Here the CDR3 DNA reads TGTGCTAGCAGCCCCTCCCAGCGACAAGAGACCCAGTACTTC. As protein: CASSPSQRQETQYF.

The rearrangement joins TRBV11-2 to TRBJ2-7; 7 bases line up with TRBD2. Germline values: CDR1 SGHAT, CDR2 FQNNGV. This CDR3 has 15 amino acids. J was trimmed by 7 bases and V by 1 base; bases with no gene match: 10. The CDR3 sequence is CASSLVGGSPGEQYF. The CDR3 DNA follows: TGTGCCAGCAGCTTAGTGGGCGGGAGCCCCGGGGAGCAGTACTTC. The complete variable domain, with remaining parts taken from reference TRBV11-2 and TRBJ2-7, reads EAGVAQSPRYKIIEKRQSVAFWCNPISGHATLYWYQQILGQGPKLLIQFQNNGVVDDSQLPKDRFSAERLKGVDSTLKIQPAKLEDSAVYLCASSLVGGSPGEQYFGPGTRLTVT.

The CDR3 region has the DNA TGTGCCATCAGTGACGACAGGGGGGGACATGGCTACACCTTC. Its protein product is CAISDDRGGHGYTF. The chain employs TRBV10-3 and TRBJ1-2; 9 bases line up with TRBD1. Germline CDR1 reads ENHRY; CDR2 reads SYGVKD. The CDR3 has 14 amino acids. The J segment lost 6 bases and the V segment lost 3 bases, leaving 5 bases of the junction unmatched.

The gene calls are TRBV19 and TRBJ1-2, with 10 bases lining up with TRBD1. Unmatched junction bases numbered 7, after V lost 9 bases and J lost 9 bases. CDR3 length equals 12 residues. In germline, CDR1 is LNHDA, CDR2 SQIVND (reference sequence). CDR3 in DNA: TGTGCCAGGGGACAGGGGCCCTTTTGCTACACCTTC. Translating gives CARGQGPFCYTF.

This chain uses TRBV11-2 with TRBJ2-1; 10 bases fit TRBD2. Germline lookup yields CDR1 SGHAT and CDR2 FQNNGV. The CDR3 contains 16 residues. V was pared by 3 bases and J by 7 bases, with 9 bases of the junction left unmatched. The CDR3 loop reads CASSFTGTSVSNEQFF. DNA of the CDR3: TGTGCCAGCAGCTTTACCGGGACTAGCGTCTCTAATGAGCAGTTCTTC.

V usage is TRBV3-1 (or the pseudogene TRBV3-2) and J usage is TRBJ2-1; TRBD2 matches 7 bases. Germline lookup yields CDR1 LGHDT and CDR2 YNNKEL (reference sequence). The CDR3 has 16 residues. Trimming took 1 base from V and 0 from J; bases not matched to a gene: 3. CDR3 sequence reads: CASSQVRGSSYNEQFF. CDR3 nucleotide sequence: TGTGCCAGCAGCCAAGTGCGCGGGAGCTCCTACAATGAGCAGTTCTTC.

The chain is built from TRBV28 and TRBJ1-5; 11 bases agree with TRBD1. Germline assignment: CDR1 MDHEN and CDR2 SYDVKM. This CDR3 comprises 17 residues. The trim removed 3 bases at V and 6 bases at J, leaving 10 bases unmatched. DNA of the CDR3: TGTGCCAGCAGTTTTAACACGGGGACAGGGGGGATTCAGCCCCAGCATTTT. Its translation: CASSFNTGTGGIQPQHF.

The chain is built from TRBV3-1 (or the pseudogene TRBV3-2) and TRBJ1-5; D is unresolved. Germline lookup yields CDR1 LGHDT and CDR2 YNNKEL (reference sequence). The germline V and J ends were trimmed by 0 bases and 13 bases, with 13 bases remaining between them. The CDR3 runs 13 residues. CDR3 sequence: CASSQDSTRAQHF. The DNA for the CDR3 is TGTGCCAGCAGCCAAGATTCTACGAGGGCTCAGCATTTT.

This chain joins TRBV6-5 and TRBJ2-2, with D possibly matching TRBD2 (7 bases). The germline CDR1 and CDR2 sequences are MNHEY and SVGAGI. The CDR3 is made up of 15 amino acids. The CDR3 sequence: CATNLGGGVTGELFF. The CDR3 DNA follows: TGTGCTACCAACCTAGGGGGGGGAGTTACCGGGGAGCTGTTTTTT.

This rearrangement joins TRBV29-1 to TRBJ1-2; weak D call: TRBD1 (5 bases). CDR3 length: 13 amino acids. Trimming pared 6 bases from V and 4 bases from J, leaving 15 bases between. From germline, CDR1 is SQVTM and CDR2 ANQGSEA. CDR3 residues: CSVSGGTGYGYTF. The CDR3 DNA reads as TGCAGCGTCTCCGGGGGTACGGGCTATGGCTACACCTTC.

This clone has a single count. The CDR3: CASRLGQITDTQYF. In DNA, the CDR3 is TGTGCCAGCAGGTTGGGACAGATCACAGATACGCAGTATTTT. This chain connects TRBV2 to TRBJ2-3, with 7 bases aligning to TRBD1. After removal of 6 bases from V and 2 bases from J, the junction contained 5 bases not matched to a gene. The CDR3 has 14 amino acids. The germline CDR1 and CDR2 sequences are SNHLY and FYNNEI.

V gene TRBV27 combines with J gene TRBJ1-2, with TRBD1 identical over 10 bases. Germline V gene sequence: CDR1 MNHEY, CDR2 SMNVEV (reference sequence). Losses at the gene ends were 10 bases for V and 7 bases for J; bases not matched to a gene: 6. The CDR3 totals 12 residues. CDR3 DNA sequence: TGTGCCACCTCTGACAGGGGGCTTGGCTACACCTTC. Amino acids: CATSDRGLGYTF.

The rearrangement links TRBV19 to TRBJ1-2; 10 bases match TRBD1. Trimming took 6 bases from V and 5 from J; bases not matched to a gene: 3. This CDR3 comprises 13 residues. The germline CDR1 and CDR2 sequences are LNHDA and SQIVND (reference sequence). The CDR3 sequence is CASSRDRGYGYTF. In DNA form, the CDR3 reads TGTGCCAGTAGCCGGGACAGGGGTTATGGCTACACCTTC.

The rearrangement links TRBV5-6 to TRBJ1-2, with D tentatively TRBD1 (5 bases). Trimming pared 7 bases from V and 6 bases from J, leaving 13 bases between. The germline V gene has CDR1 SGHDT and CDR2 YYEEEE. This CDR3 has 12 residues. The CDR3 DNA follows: TGTGCCAGCTCACCGGGGGTGGATGGCTACACCTTC. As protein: CASSPGVDGYTF.